This TCR beta chain was found in a study of blood T cell repertoires in COVID-19. Study-level information: The United States, Italy and Spain were the sources of the acute and convalescent COVID-19 samples. PBMCs, B-cell-depleted T cells, or T cells were the source of the cDNA or gDNA that made up the material.

The germline CDR1 and CDR2 sequences are MNHNS and SASEGT. The length of the CDR3 is 14 residues. Trimming shortened V by 2 bases and J by 7 bases, and 9 bases separated the two germline ends. In the study's own analysis: Cell counts per sample came from amplifying reference gene primers. Produced via immunoSEQ multiplex PCR; TCRdb's table is partial and in-frame only. D and trimming come from the DNA, and the V and J calls and clone size come from that table. The repertoire has around 150,000 clones, around 76% of them found once; the top ten carry roughly 4.2%. This clonotype was sampled from a man between 60 and 75 years old with acute or convalescent COVID-19. Sequencing was done on a sample of peripheral blood. The V call is TRBV6-1, the J call TRBJ1-6; D perhaps matches TRBD1 (5 bases). The CDR3 sequence: CASSELSGNSPLHF. CDR3 DNA: TGTGCCAGCAGTGAACTCTCAGGGAATTCACCCCTCCACTTT.